This T cell receptor (beta chain) is drawn from a study of T cells in localized non-small cell lung cancer. Study results and limitations: Uninvolved adjacent lung showed peak T cell clonality, exceeding tumor. Density of T cells in blood, when higher, went with longer overall survival. Sequencing, confined to only one tumor region, leaves heterogeneity possible. Appearances in adjacent lung were noted for a median roughly 50 of the top 100 tumor clones.

This CDR3 has 15 amino acids. The J segment lost 1 base and the V segment lost 2 bases, leaving 3 bases of the junction unmatched. Germline V lookup: CDR1 SGHTA, CDR2 FQGNSA. Sequencing was performed with immunoSEQ multiplex PCR; in TCRdb, only in-frame clones are kept and a portion is missing. The table shows roughly 53,000 clones, with over 70% occurring only once. On this clone: Its antigen is unidentified.

The chain has TRBV7-2 and TRBJ1-2; 8 bases agree with TRBD1. The sequenced sample was peripheral blood mononuclear cells, obtained before any cancer treatment. The sequence was collected from a man aged 40 to 70 with stage III lung adenocarcinoma. The chain's CDR3 is CASSLTGGVNYGYTF. The CDR3, as DNA: TGTGCCAGCAGCTTAACAGGGGGGGTTAACTATGGCTACACCTTC.